This entry features one TCR beta chain sequence. V shed 1 base and J shed 6 bases, with 8 bases lying between them. The length of the CDR3 is 13 residues. Germline CDR1 reads SGHKS; CDR2 reads YYEKEE (reference sequence). The record originates from a study of cytomegalovirus exposure and HLA in healthy donors. Amplification used 60 Vbeta primers and 13 Jbeta primers. Profiling relied on immunoSEQ multiplex PCR, and the TCRdb table lists in-frame clones only, not all of them. The sample contains around 70,000 clones, approximately 80% of which appear only once. Sequenced material: PBMCs. This sequence joins TRBV5-5 and TRBJ2-1; possible D gene TRBD2, 5 bases. The TCR was taken from a woman between 35 and 50 years old in good health and CMV-seropositive. In DNA form, the CDR3 reads TGTGCCAGCAGCTTGTCCGGGATCAATGAGCAGTTCTTC. Residues: CASSLSGINEQFF.